The 8 T cell receptor beta chains given below trace back to one sample, sequenced in a study of PD-1 blockade in classical Hodgkin lymphoma. Using immunoSEQ multiplex PCR, the repertoire was profiled, and TCRdb retains in-frame clones only, with some absent. The sample carries around 34,000 clones, more than 65% recorded once. The patients all showed relapse after autologous stem cell transplantation, while their brentuximab vedotin exposure varied. The sequenced sample was peripheral blood mononuclear cells (PBMCs), obtained before the second cycle of nivolumab. The source is a human donor with classical Hodgkin lymphoma.

This chain links TRBV7-9 with TRBJ2-1; 10 bases agree with TRBD2. Trimming removed 5 bases from V and 3 bases from J; junction bases left unmatched: 4. The CDR3 has 15 amino acids. Germline V gene sequence: CDR1 SEHNR, CDR2 FQNEAQ (reference sequence). This CDR3 is CASSKRGGDYNEQFF. CDR3 nucleotide sequence: TGTGCCAGCAGCAAGCGGGGGGGCGACTACAATGAGCAGTTCTTC.

In this sample, this clone turned up a few times. The chain uses TRBV6-5 and TRBJ1-1, with 7 bases matching TRBD1. This CDR3 contains 15 residues. CDR1 is MNHEY, CDR2 SVGAGI, per germline. Unmatched junction bases numbered 9, after V lost 7 bases and J lost 1 base. The CDR3 loop reads CASNALGTANTEAFF. The CDR3 DNA reads TGTGCCAGCAATGCCCTTGGGACAGCGAACACTGAAGCTTTCTTT.

The rearrangement links TRBV4-1 to TRBJ1-2; 8 bases align to TRBD1. This CDR3 comprises 16 residues. The V and J ends lost 0 bases and 0 bases, in that order; junction bases with no gene match: 3. The V gene's germline CDR1 is MGHRA and CDR2 YSYEKL. The CDR3 nucleotides are TGCGCCAGCAGCCAAGATTCGGGACAGGCTAACTATGGCTACACCTTC. Translated: CASSQDSGQANYGYTF.

V gene TRBV6-5 combines with J gene TRBJ2-4, with a possible D match to TRBD1 (5 bases). V gave up 3 bases and J gave up 3 bases, with 12 bases separating them. The CDR3 is 15 amino acids. Germline V lookup: CDR1 MNHEY, CDR2 SVGAGI. The CDR3, as DNA: TGTGCCAGCAGTTATGACAGAGCAGGCAAAAACATTCAGTACTTC. Translating gives CASSYDRAGKNIQYF.

This chain connects TRBV4-1 to TRBJ1-2; TRBD1 aligns across 11 bases. The germline gives CDR1 MGHRA, CDR2 YSYEKL. Losses at the gene ends were 0 bases for V and 0 bases for J; bases not matched to a gene: 3. The CDR3 spans 17 residues. CDR3 region: CASSQDMGQGANYGYTF. The CDR3 DNA follows: TGCGCCAGCAGCCAAGATATGGGACAGGGGGCTAACTATGGCTACACCTTC.

This clone appeared a single time. The chain has TRBV7-2 and TRBJ2-1; TRBD1 matches 9 bases. CDR3 length: 15 residues. The germline CDR1 and CDR2 sequences are SGHTA and FQGNSA. Unmatched junction bases numbered 6, after V lost 3 bases and J lost 6 bases. Here the CDR3 reads CASSLAGTGTNEQFF. Here the CDR3 DNA reads TGTGCCAGCAGCTTGGCCGGGACAGGGACCAATGAGCAGTTCTTC.

The chain is built from TRBV2 and TRBJ1-5, with TRBD1 as a possible D gene (5 bases). Trimming pared 0 bases from V and 8 bases from J, leaving 11 bases between. Germline-derived CDR1 and CDR2 are SNHLY and FYNNEI. The length of the CDR3 is 14 residues. CDR3 loop: CASSEAGRVEPQHF. CDR3 DNA: TGTGCCAGCAGTGAAGCGGGCAGGGTTGAGCCCCAGCATTTT. Drawing the rest from reference TRBV2 and TRBJ1-5, the complete variable domain is EPEVTQTPSHQVTQMGQEVILRCVPISNHLYFYWYRQILGQKVEFLVSFYNNEISEKSEIFDDQFSVERPDGSNFTLKIRSTKLEDSAMYFCASSEAGRVEPQHFGDGTRLSIL.

This clone was seen only once. This chain links TRBV5-1 with TRBJ1-1; no clear D gene. The CDR3 runs to 13 residues. Trimming removed 4 bases from V and 0 bases from J, with 7 bases in between. Looked up from germline, CDR1 is SGHRS and CDR2 is YFSETQ. The CDR3, as DNA: TGCGCCAGCAGCCTAGGGTTGAACACTGAAGCTTTCTTT. Translating it yields CASSLGLNTEAFF.